The subject of this entry is one T cell receptor (beta chain). Its antigen is currently unknown. Distinct nucleotide sequences in the sample also encode this CDR3. This entry is derived from a study of shared clonotypes between healthy human individuals. This CDR3 has 12 residues. Per germline, CDR1 LNHDA and CDR2 SQIVND (reference sequence). V was pared by 5 bases and J by 6 bases, with 9 bases between. Overall study results and limits: The researchers took only blood, and tissue repertoires probably look different. Naive subsets generally exceeded memory subsets in estimated richness.

The method was immunoSEQ multiplex PCR; TCRdb's version includes in-frame clones alone and lacks a portion of them. This sample yields 900,000 to 1,200,000 clones, of which around 82% are seen a single time; around 0.61% belongs to the top ten. The chain couples TRBV19 to TRBJ2-3; no clear D. The clonotype comes from a man younger than 35 in good health. Some clones in this sample may be carry-over from other donors' samples. The material sequenced was memory CD4+ T cells from PBMCs. Subset defined: CD45RA-negative fraction. CDR3 DNA: TGTGCCAGTAGTCGACGAGGTGATACGCAGTATTTT. The encoded protein is CASSRRGDTQYF.